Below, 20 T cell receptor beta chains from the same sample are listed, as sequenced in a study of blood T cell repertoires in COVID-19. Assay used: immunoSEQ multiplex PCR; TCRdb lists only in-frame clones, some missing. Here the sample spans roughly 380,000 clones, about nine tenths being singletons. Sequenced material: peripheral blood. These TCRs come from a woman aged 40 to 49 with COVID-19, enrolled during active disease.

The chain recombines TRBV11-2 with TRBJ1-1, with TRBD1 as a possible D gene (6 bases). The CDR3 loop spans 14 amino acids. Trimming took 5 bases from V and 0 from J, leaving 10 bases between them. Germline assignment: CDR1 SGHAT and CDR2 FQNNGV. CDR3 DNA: TGTGCCAGCAGCAGGGGACAACTGAACACTGAAGCTTTCTTT. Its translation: CASSRGQLNTEAFF.

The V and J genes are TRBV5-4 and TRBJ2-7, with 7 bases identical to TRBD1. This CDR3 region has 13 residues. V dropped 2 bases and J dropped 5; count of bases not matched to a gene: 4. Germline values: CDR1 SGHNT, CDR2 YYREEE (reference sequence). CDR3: CASSFDRDHEQYF. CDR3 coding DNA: TGTGCCAGCAGCTTTGACAGGGACCACGAGCAGTACTTC.

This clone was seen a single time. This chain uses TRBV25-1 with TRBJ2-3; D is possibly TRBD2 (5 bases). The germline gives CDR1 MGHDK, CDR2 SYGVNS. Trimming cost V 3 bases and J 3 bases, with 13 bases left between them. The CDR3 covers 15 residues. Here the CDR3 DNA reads TGTGCCAGCAGTGAGCTAGGAGCGGAAACAGATACGCAGTATTTT. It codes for CASSELGAETDTQYF.

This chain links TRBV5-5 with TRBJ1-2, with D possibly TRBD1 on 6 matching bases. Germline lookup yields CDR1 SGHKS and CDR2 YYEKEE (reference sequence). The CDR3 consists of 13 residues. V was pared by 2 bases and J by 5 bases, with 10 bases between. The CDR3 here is CASSLQGNYGYTF. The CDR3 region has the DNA TGTGCCAGCAGCTTACAGGGTAATTATGGCTACACCTTC.

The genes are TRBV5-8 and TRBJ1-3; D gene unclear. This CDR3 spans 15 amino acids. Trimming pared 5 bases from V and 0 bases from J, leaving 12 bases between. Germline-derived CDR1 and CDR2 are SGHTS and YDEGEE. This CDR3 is CASRSGGNSGNTIYF. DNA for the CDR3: TGTGCCAGCAGATCTGGCGGGAACTCTGGAAACACCATATATTTT.

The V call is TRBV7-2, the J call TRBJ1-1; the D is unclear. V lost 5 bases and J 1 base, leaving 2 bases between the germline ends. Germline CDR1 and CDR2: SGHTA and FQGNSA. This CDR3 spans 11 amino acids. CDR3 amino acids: CASSQNTEAFF. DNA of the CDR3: TGTGCCAGCAGCCAGAACACTGAAGCTTTCTTT.

The CDR3 DNA reads as TGCGCCAGCAGCCCTCATACAGGGTCCTCTGGAAACACCATATATTTT. Translation: CASSPHTGSSGNTIYF. This chain joins TRBV4-3 and TRBJ1-3; perhaps TRBD1 as D (6 bases). V shed 4 bases and J shed 0 bases, with 13 bases lying between them. This CDR3 has 16 amino acids. Germline CDR1 LGHNA, CDR2 YSLEER.

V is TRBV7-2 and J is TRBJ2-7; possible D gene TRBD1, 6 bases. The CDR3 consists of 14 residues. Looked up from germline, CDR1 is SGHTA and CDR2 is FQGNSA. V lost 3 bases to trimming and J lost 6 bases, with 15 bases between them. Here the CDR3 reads CASSLDSSAVEQYF. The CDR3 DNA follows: TGTGCCAGCAGCTTGGACAGCTCAGCGGTCGAGCAGTACTTC.

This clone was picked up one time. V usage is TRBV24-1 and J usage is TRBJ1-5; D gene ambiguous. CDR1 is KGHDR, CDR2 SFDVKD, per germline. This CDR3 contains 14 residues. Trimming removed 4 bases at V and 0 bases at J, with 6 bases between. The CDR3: CATSESYSNQPQHF. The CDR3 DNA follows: TGTGCCACCAGTGAATCTTATAGCAATCAGCCCCAGCATTTT.

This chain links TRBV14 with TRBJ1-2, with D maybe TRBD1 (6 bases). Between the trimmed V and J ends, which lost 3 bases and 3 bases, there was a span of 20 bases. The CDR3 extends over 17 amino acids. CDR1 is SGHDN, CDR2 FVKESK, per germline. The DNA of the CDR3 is TGTGCCAGCAGCCAGTACGGCCTCGCGTCAGGGGACTATGGCTACACCTTC. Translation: CASSQYGLASGDYGYTF.

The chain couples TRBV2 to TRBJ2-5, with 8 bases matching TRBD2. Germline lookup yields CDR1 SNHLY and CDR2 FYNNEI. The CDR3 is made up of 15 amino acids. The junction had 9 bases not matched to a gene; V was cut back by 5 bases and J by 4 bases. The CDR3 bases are TGTGCCAGCAGTATTACCGGGACTAGTTTAGAGACCCAGTACTTC. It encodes CASSITGTSLETQYF. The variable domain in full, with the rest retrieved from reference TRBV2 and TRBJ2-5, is EPEVTQTPSHQVTQMGQEVILRCVPISNHLYFYWYRQILGQKVEFLVSFYNNEISEKSEIFDDQFSVERPDGSNFTLKIRSTKLEDSAMYFCASSITGTSLETQYFGPGTRLLVL.

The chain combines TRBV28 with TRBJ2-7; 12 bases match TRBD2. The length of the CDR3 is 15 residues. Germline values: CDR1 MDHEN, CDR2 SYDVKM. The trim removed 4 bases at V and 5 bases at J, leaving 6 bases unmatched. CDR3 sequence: CASSSLAGGLNEQYF. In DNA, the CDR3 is TGTGCCAGCAGTTCCCTAGCGGGGGGGCTCAACGAGCAGTACTTC.

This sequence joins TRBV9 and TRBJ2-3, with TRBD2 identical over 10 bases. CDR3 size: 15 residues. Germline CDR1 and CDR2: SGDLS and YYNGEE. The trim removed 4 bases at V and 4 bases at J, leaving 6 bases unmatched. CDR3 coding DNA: TGTGCCAGCAGCATATCTAGCGGGAGCGCAGATACGCAGTATTTT. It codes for CASSISSGSADTQYF.

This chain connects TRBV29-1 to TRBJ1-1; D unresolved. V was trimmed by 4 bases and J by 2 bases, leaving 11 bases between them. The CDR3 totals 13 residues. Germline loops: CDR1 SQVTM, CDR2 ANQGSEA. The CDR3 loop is CSVGRAGNTEAFF. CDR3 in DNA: TGCAGCGTTGGGCGGGCCGGCAACACTGAAGCTTTCTTT.

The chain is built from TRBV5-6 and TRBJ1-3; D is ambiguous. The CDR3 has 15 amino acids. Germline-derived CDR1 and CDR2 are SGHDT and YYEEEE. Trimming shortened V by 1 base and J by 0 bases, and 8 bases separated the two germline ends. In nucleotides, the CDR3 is TGTGCCAGCAGCTTGCTCGGAGACTCTGGAAACACCATATATTTT. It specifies CASSLLGDSGNTIYF.

DNA of the CDR3: TGTGCCAGCAGTCCCAGGGGGATGAACACTGAAGCTTTCTTT. This codes for CASSPRGMNTEAFF. This chain links TRBV27 with TRBJ1-1, with 7 bases matching TRBD1. Germline CDR1 is MNHEY and CDR2 is SMNVEV (reference sequence). The V gene end was trimmed by 5 bases and the J gene end by 0 bases; junction bases not matched to a gene: 3. The CDR3 length is 14 residues.

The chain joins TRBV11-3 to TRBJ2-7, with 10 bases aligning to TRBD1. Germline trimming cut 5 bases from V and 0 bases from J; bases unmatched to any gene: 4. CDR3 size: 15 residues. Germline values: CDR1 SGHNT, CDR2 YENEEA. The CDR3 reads CASSLGQGRSYEQYF. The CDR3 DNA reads TGTGCCAGCAGCCTGGGACAGGGGCGCTCCTACGAGCAGTACTTC.

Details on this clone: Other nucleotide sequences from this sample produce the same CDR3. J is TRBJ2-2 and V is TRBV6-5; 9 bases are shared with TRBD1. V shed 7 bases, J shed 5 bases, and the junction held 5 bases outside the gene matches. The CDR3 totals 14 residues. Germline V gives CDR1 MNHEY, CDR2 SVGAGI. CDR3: CASKGTGRTGELFF. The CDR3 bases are TGTGCCAGCAAGGGGACAGGGCGAACCGGGGAGCTGTTTTTT.

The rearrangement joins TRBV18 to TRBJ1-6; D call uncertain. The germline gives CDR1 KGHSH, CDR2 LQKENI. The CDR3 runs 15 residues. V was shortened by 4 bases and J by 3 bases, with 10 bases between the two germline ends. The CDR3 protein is CASSLGLNYNSPLHF. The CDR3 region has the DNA TGTGCCAGCTCACTCGGACTGAACTATAATTCACCCCTCCACTTT. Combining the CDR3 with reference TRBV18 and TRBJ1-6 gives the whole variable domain NAGVMQNPRHLVRRRGQEARLRCSPMKGHSHVYWYRQLPEEGLKFMVYLQKENIIDESGMPKERFSAEFPKEGPSILRIQQVVRGDSAAYFCASSLGLNYNSPLHFGNGTRLTVT.

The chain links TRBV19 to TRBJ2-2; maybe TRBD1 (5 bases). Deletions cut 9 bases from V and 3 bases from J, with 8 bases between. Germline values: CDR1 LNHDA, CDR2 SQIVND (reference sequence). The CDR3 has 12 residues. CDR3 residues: CASSGYTGELFF. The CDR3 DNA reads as TGTGCCAGCTCAGGGTACACCGGGGAGCTGTTTTTT.